In its sample, the clone carrying this TCR beta chain was seen a few times. Its target is unknown. TCR beta CDR3 sequences were amplified from RNA transcripts. When the TCR CDR3 underwent first-round RT-PCR, the HTBI primer set was used. TCRdb reanalysed the multiplex PCR reads using MiXCR and keeps one entry per CDR3 protein. The data show 250,000 or so distinct CDR3 sequences, about 15% seen once. Out of around 10 ml of fresh peripheral blood came the PBMCs. This sample is drawn from a study of T cells in Graves' hyperthyroidism and ophthalmopathy. Study results and limitations: Expanded thyroid clonotypes (above 0.001) were mostly also found in blood.

This CDR3 comprises 16 residues. The V gene end was trimmed by 2 bases and the J gene end by 2 bases; junction bases not matched to a gene: 10. CDR1 is DFQATT and CDR2 is SNEGSKA in the germline V gene (reference sequence). The sequence was collected from a woman in her 40s with Graves' hyperthyroidism that later progressed to Graves' ophthalmopathy. Sample: blood. The chain joins TRBV20-1 to TRBJ2-5; 8 positions match TRBD2. The CDR3 protein is CSARLAGVRLQETQYF. The CDR3 coding sequence is TGCAGTGCTAGACTAGCGGGTGTACGGCTGCAAGAGACCCAGTACTTC.